One sample yielded the 17 T cell receptor beta chains listed below, sequenced in a study of PD-1 blockade in classical Hodgkin lymphoma. The time point denotes: cycle 4 day 1 (C4D1), after 5 to 7 weeks of nivolumab. All patients experienced relapse after autologous stem cell transplantation, and brentuximab vedotin exposure was variable. Profiling relied on immunoSEQ multiplex PCR, and the TCRdb table lists in-frame clones only, not all of them. Of roughly 56,000 clones in the sample, around 90% were seen once. The sequenced sample was peripheral blood mononuclear cells (PBMCs), obtained before the fourth cycle of nivolumab. The receptor set was obtained from a human donor with classical Hodgkin lymphoma.

This clone has more than one count but fewer than ten. The chain couples TRBV6-6 to TRBJ1-1; D gene uncertain. Trimming pared 0 bases from V and 1 base from J, leaving 6 bases between. CDR3 length: 14 residues. Germline V lookup: CDR1 MNHNY, CDR2 SVGAGI (reference sequence). CDR3 in amino acids: CASSYSTANTEAFF. Here the CDR3 DNA reads TGTGCCAGCAGTTACTCGACGGCGAACACTGAAGCTTTCTTT.

This clone was seen just once. The chain recombines TRBV27 with TRBJ2-5; D might be TRBD1 (6 bases). V was clipped by 5 bases and J by 5 bases, with 18 bases between them. Germline-derived CDR1 and CDR2 are MNHEY and SMNVEV (reference sequence). The CDR3 loop spans 15 amino acids. The CDR3 DNA is TGTGCCAGCAGTATGGACAAGCCAGACAGGGAGACCCAGTACTTC. Translated, it gives CASSMDKPDRETQYF.

This chain uses TRBV9 with TRBJ1-6; the match to TRBD1 covers 7 bases. This CDR3 is 20 amino acids long. The junction had 19 bases not matched to a gene; V was cut back by 3 bases and J by 4 bases. Germline V gives CDR1 SGDLS, CDR2 YYNGEE. This CDR3 is CASSGGAGQKGKPYNSPLHF. Here the CDR3 DNA reads TGTGCCAGCAGCGGCGGGGCGGGACAGAAGGGAAAACCGTATAATTCACCCCTCCACTTT.

V is TRBV18 and J is TRBJ2-7, with a tentative D call TRBD1 (6 bases). CDR1 and CDR2 from the germline V gene are KGHSH and LQKENI. The V gene lost 5 bases and the J gene lost 2 bases, with 13 bases spanning the gap. The CDR3 has 14 residues. The DNA for the CDR3 is TGTGCCAGCTCAAGTCAACAGGGAGCCTACGAGCAGTACTTC. Its translation: CASSSQQGAYEQYF.

The chain is built from TRBV27 and TRBJ2-3; D ambiguous. Per the germline V gene, CDR1 is MNHEY and CDR2 is SMNVEV (reference sequence). Trimming left V 4 bases short and J 2 bases short, with 16 bases between. The CDR3 covers 16 residues. In DNA, the CDR3 is TGTGCCAGCAGTTCCCTAAACCGAATATCCACAGATACGCAGTATTTT. This translates into CASSSLNRISTDTQYF.

As for this clone: The same CDR3 is also encoded by other DNA sequences in this sample. The chain combines TRBV7-9 with TRBJ2-7, with 7 positions matching TRBD2. Looked up from germline, CDR1 is SEHNR and CDR2 is FQNEAQ (reference sequence). The CDR3 length is 13 residues. Unmatched junction bases numbered 3, after V lost 4 bases and J lost 3 bases. The CDR3, as DNA: TGTGCCAGCAGCTCGTCGGGGGGCTACGAGCAGTACTTC. Protein product: CASSSSGGYEQYF.

The DNA for the CDR3 is TGTGCCAGCTATACCGTAGGCCCGCCTGAGGAGCTGTTTTTT. It encodes CASYTVGPPEELFF. This chain joins TRBV6-6 and TRBJ2-2; no clear D. CDR1 is MNHNY, CDR2 SVGAGI, per germline (reference sequence). This CDR3 spans 14 amino acids. Trimming stripped 8 bases from V and 10 bases from J, with 20 bases between.

The gene calls are TRBV9 and TRBJ2-3; 10 bases fit TRBD1. V shed 3 bases, J shed 2 bases, and the junction held 3 bases outside the gene matches. Germline CDR1 SGDLS, CDR2 YYNGEE. The CDR3 has 15 amino acids. The CDR3 region is CASSARQGATDTQYF. The CDR3 coding sequence is TGTGCCAGCAGCGCCCGACAGGGGGCCACAGATACGCAGTATTTT.

The chain recombines TRBV6-1 with TRBJ2-7, with 8 bases identical to TRBD2. Germline CDR1 is MNHNS and CDR2 is SASEGT. V shed 10 bases, J shed 3 bases, and the junction held 11 bases outside the gene matches. This CDR3 has 14 residues. CDR3 DNA sequence: TGTGCCACCCTCTTGACTAGCGCACACTACGAGCAGTACTTC. Protein: CATLLTSAHYEQYF.

The chain uses TRBV19 and TRBJ1-1, with D hard to call. This CDR3 has 13 residues. Trimming pared 8 bases from V and 0 bases from J, leaving 10 bases between. Germline values: CDR1 LNHDA, CDR2 SQIVND (reference sequence). CDR3 sequence reads: CASPPELNTEAFF. As DNA, the CDR3 is TGTGCCAGTCCCCCCGAACTGAACACTGAAGCTTTCTTT.

The chain combines TRBV6-5 with TRBJ2-6, with 8 bases identical to TRBD1. CDR3 length: 15 residues. The germline V gene encodes CDR1 MNHEY and CDR2 SVGAGI. The trim removed 6 bases at V and 3 bases at J, leaving 4 bases unmatched. CDR3 residues: CASSKTGVGANVLTF. CDR3 DNA: TGTGCCAGCAGCAAGACAGGGGTTGGGGCCAACGTCCTGACTTTC.

The chain uses TRBV27 and TRBJ2-5; D is unresolved. This CDR3 spans 13 amino acids. Germline V gives CDR1 MNHEY, CDR2 SMNVEV (reference sequence). Trimming left V 4 bases short and J 3 bases short, with 9 bases between. The CDR3 DNA follows: TGTGCCAGCAGTTCAACCCTAGAAGAGACCCAGTACTTC. Translated, it gives CASSSTLEETQYF.

This rearrangement joins TRBV6-1 to TRBJ2-3; possible D gene TRBD1, 6 bases. The CDR3 length is 15 residues. Trimming pared 6 bases from V and 9 bases from J, leaving 22 bases between. CDR1 is MNHNS, CDR2 SASEGT, per germline. CDR3 in DNA: TGTGCCAGCAGCGACGTTCTGGGGGCGCAATACACGCAGTATTTT. Residues: CASSDVLGAQYTQYF.

Turning to this clone: One junction end disagrees with the germline gene, perhaps due to a read error. This chain links TRBV6-1 with TRBJ2-7; 8 bases fit TRBD2. The length of the CDR3 is 13 residues. Germline lookup yields CDR1 MNHNS and CDR2 SASEGT. The CDR3 DNA is TGTGCCAGCAGTCAGACTAGCGCCTATGAGCAGTACTTC. Translating it yields CASSQTSAYEQYF.

The chain uses TRBV9 and TRBJ1-6; maybe TRBD1 (5 bases). The CDR3 contains 13 residues. Trimming cost V 0 bases and J 12 bases, with 10 bases left between them. Germline V gene sequence: CDR1 SGDLS, CDR2 YYNGEE. The CDR3 spells CASSVAEGIPLHF. The CDR3, as DNA: TGTGCCAGCAGCGTAGCGGAGGGGATACCCCTCCACTTT.

This clone showed up just once. This chain uses TRBV6-6 with TRBJ2-4, with a weak D call TRBD2 (5 bases). V lost 4 bases and J 5 bases, leaving 9 bases between the germline ends. The V gene's germline CDR1 is MNHNY and CDR2 SVGAGI (reference sequence). The CDR3 is 13 residues long. The CDR3 here is CASSSTRENIQYF. The CDR3 DNA is TGTGCCAGCAGTTCCACTAGGGAAAACATTCAGTACTTC.

The chain has TRBV9 and TRBJ1-6; no definite D call. The CDR3 contains 15 residues. CDR1 and CDR2 from the germline V gene are SGDLS and YYNGEE. The V end lost 4 bases, the J end lost 0 bases, and 8 bases lay between the germline ends. The CDR3 sequence is CASSSRSSYNSPLHF. The CDR3 coding sequence is TGTGCCAGCAGCTCCCGGAGCTCCTATAATTCACCCCTCCACTTT. Using reference TRBV9 and TRBJ1-6 for the parts outside the CDR3, the full variable domain is DSGVTQTPKHLITATGQRVTLRCSPRSGDLSVYWYQQSLDQGLQFLIQYYNGEERAKGNILERFSAQQFPDLHSELNLSSLELGDSALYFCASSSRSSYNSPLHFGNGTRLTVT.